What follows are 19 T cell receptor beta chains derived from one specimen sequenced in a study of CD8 T cells in Susac syndrome. RNA in amounts of roughly 0.45 to 1 ug was reverse transcribed with random hexamers. TCRdb re-derived calls from the immunoSEQ multiplex PCR reads in MiXCR, one entry per CDR3 protein. This sample carries some 120,000 distinct CDR3 sequences, 85% to 95% of them seen once, and the ten largest clones take roughly 0.092%. Source material: CD4+ T cells from PBMCs. These receptors all stem from a human donor in good health.

V and J are TRBV7-3 and TRBJ2-4; the D is unclear. Germline assignment: CDR1 SGHTA and CDR2 FQGTGA. This CDR3 region has 16 residues. V was cut by 5 bases and J by 6 bases, with 20 bases left in between. Written as DNA, the CDR3 is TGTGCCAGCAGCGCACACGGGCCCCAAGTGGGAAACATTCAGTACTTC. Translated, it gives CASSAHGPQVGNIQYF.

The gene calls are TRBV20-1 and TRBJ1-3; TRBD1 matches at 8 bases. V lost 3 bases to trimming and J lost 1 base; unmatched junction nucleotides: 11. Germline assignment: CDR1 DFQATT and CDR2 SNEGSKA (reference sequence). There are 17 residues in the CDR3. CDR3 nucleotides: TGCAGTGCTAGGACCTACAGGGGGAAGGGGTCTGGAAACACCATATATTTT. Amino acid sequence: CSARTYRGKGSGNTIYF.

The chain couples TRBV4-2 to TRBJ2-7; 7 bases agree with TRBD1. CDR3 length: 17 residues. In germline, CDR1 is LGHNA, CDR2 YNFKEQ. Losses at the gene ends were 4 bases for V and 4 bases for J; bases not matched to a gene: 16. CDR3 DNA: TGTGCCAGCAGCCTCCGGGACAGTGGAACGGGTGTGTACGAGCAGTACTTC. This sequence encodes CASSLRDSGTGVYEQYF.

V is TRBV15 and J is TRBJ2-7; D remains unclear. The germline V gene encodes CDR1 LNHNV and CDR2 YYDKDF (reference sequence). V was clipped by 0 bases and J by 0 bases, with 6 bases between them. This CDR3 has 14 residues. The CDR3 sequence: CATSRDQSSYEQYF. The DNA of the CDR3 is TGTGCCACCAGCAGAGACCAGAGCTCCTACGAGCAGTACTTC.

A single count supports this clonotype. The chain is built from TRBV7-9 and TRBJ2-1, with a tentative D call TRBD1 (5 bases). Germline V lookup: CDR1 SEHNR, CDR2 FQNEAQ (reference sequence). V lost 1 base and J lost 0, with 10 bases in between. The CDR3 runs to 16 residues. CDR3 residues: CASSLGGILSYNEQFF. The CDR3 DNA is TGTGCCAGCAGCTTAGGGGGCATCCTCTCCTACAATGAGCAGTTCTTC.

The chain carries TRBV7-3 and TRBJ1-6; the D is unclear. Trimming stripped 1 base from V and 10 bases from J, with 11 bases between. CDR1 is SGHTA, CDR2 FQGTGA, per germline. The CDR3 runs to 14 residues. In nucleotides, the CDR3 is TGTGCCAGCAGCTTAAACGCGGCAGGCTCACCCCTCCACTTT. It translates to CASSLNAAGSPLHF.

The chain employs TRBV11-2 and TRBJ1-2; a possible D gene is TRBD1 (5 bases). Trimming left V 4 bases short and J 8 bases short, with 14 bases between. Germline CDR1 and CDR2: SGHAT and FQNNGV. The length of the CDR3 is 13 residues. CDR3 coding DNA: TGTGCCAGCAGCTCTCTCAGGGTTAGCGGCTACACCTTC. This encodes CASSSLRVSGYTF.

The chain uses TRBV5-1 and TRBJ2-3; 11 nucleotides match TRBD2. In germline, CDR1 is SGHRS, CDR2 YFSETQ. Germline trimming cut 4 bases from V and 5 bases from J; bases unmatched to any gene: 9. The CDR3 is 16 residues long. CDR3 residues: CASSTGLAVEVDTQYF. The CDR3 bases are TGCGCCAGCAGCACGGGACTAGCGGTAGAGGTAGATACGCAGTATTTT. The variable domain in full, completed from reference TRBV5-1 and TRBJ2-3, reads KAGVTQTPRYLIKTRGQQVTLSCSPISGHRSVSWYQQTPGQGLQFLFEYFSETQRNKGNFPGRFSGRQFSNSRSEMNVSTLELGDSALYLCASSTGLAVEVDTQYFGPGTRLTVL.

The chain combines TRBV7-9 with TRBJ1-2; 9 bases are a match to TRBD1. The trim removed 1 base at V and 7 bases at J, leaving 4 bases unmatched. The CDR3 covers 14 residues. Germline assignment: CDR1 SEHNR and CDR2 FQNEAQ (reference sequence). The CDR3 sequence is CASSLEGQGFGYTF. The CDR3, as DNA: TGTGCCAGCAGCTTAGAGGGACAGGGTTTTGGCTACACCTTC.

This clonotype showed up just once. The chain uses TRBV5-1 and TRBJ1-5; no clear D gene. CDR1 and CDR2 from the germline V gene are SGHRS and YFSETQ. The CDR3 loop spans 16 amino acids. V was shortened by 7 bases and J by 1 base, with 18 bases between the two germline ends. CDR3: CASSVTGGQSNQPQHF. The CDR3 DNA is TGCGCCAGCTCCGTAACCGGAGGGCAGAGCAATCAGCCCCAGCATTTT.

The chain employs TRBV5-4 and TRBJ2-7; 9 bases agree with TRBD2. The CDR3 contains 19 residues. With V trimmed by 1 base and J by 2 bases, 16 bases remained unmatched. CDR1 and CDR2 (germline): SGHNT, YYREEE (reference sequence). The CDR3 is CASSLPGRSAGGPTYEQYF. As DNA, the CDR3 is TGTGCCAGCAGCTTGCCGGGGCGCTCTGCGGGAGGGCCTACCTACGAGCAGTACTTC.

The chain uses TRBV7-8 and TRBJ2-5, with 8 positions matching TRBD2. The CDR3 consists of 16 residues. J lost 4 bases, V lost 5 bases, and 12 bases had no gene match. Germline lookup yields CDR1 SGHVS and CDR2 FQNEAQ. The CDR3 nucleotides read TGTGCCAGCAGCCCGGGGGGGGCGGGAGCAGGAGAGACCCAGTACTTC. Translation: CASSPGGAGAGETQYF.

This rearrangement joins TRBV5-6 to TRBJ2-5, with D tentatively TRBD1 (6 bases). V lost 2 bases and J 5 bases, leaving 13 bases between the germline ends. The CDR3 has 14 amino acids. CDR1 and CDR2 (germline): SGHDT, YYEEEE. CDR3 region: CASSFPGVSETQYF. The CDR3 nucleotides read TGTGCCAGCAGCTTTCCAGGGGTCAGCGAGACCCAGTACTTC. Filled out from reference TRBV5-6 and TRBJ2-5, the complete variable domain reads DAGVTQSPTHLIKTRGQQVTLRCSPKSGHDTVSWYQQALGQGPQFIFQYYEEEERQRGNFPDRFSGHQFPNYSSELNVNALLLGDSALYLCASSFPGVSETQYFGPGTRLLVL.

The rearrangement joins TRBV4-3 to TRBJ2-7; no clear D. This CDR3 region has 14 residues. In germline, CDR1 is LGHNA, CDR2 YSLEER. Trimming pared 4 bases from V and 5 bases from J, leaving 15 bases between. As DNA, the CDR3 is TGCGCCAGCAGCCTCAGGATACAATCCCACGAGCAGTACTTC. It yields the protein CASSLRIQSHEQYF.

This rearrangement joins TRBV28 to TRBJ1-2; D is unclear. V lost 2 bases, J lost 6 bases, and 7 bases lay in between. This CDR3 region has 12 residues. The germline V gene encodes CDR1 MDHEN and CDR2 SYDVKM. Here the CDR3 DNA reads TGTGCCAGCAGTTTAGACGTGCATGGCTACACCTTC. Its protein product is CASSLDVHGYTF.

This chain connects TRBV6-2 or TRBV6-3 to TRBJ1-6; D is possibly TRBD1 (6 bases). Germline values: CDR1 MNHEY, CDR2 SVGEGT. Trimming took 6 bases from V and 9 from J, leaving 18 bases between them. The CDR3 spans 15 residues. CDR3 protein: CASSLQGNPPSPLHF. The CDR3, as DNA: TGTGCCAGCAGCCTACAGGGAAACCCCCCTTCACCCCTCCACTTT.

CDR3 residues: CAISVSQQETQYF. CDR3 bases: TGTGCCATCAGTGTGTCACAGCAAGAGACCCAGTACTTC. The rearrangement uses TRBV10-3 and TRBJ2-5; no definite D call. In germline, CDR1 is ENHRY, CDR2 SYGVKD. The CDR3 consists of 13 residues. V gave up 4 bases and J gave up 2 bases, with 8 bases separating them.

The genes are TRBV18 and TRBJ1-3; no clear D. Germline V gene data show CDR1 as KGHSH and CDR2 as LQKENI. The germline V and J ends were trimmed by 6 bases and 8 bases, with 20 bases remaining between them. This CDR3 comprises 15 residues. The CDR3 region is CASSSSGSSRDTIYF. CDR3 DNA sequence: TGTGCCAGCTCGTCCTCCGGGAGCTCTCGTGACACCATATATTTT. Drawing the rest from reference TRBV18 and TRBJ1-3, the complete variable domain is NAGVMQNPRHLVRRRGQEARLRCSPMKGHSHVYWYRQLPEEGLKFMVYLQKENIIDESGMPKERFSAEFPKEGPSILRIQQVVRGDSAAYFCASSSSGSSRDTIYFGEGSWLTVV.

The rearrangement joins TRBV4-3 to TRBJ1-4; 8 bases fit TRBD1. Germline CDR1 is LGHNA and CDR2 is YSLEER. The CDR3 is 17 amino acids. Losses at the gene ends were 0 bases for V and 7 bases for J; bases not matched to a gene: 10. The CDR3 bases are TGCGCCAGCAGCCAAGATCCGCCGGACAGGGCCAGTGAAAAACTGTTTTTT. Its protein product is CASSQDPPDRASEKLFF.